A selection of T cell receptor beta chains follows, all from one sample in a study of T-cell memory formation after mild COVID-19. MiXCR was run by TCRdb on the 5' RACE reads, yielding one entry per CDR3 protein. This table holds about 560,000 distinct CDR3 sequences, 17% found once. The sample comprised PBMCs or a T cell subset sorted from them (not recorded which). Receptors were obtained from an adult woman who had mild COVID-19 (a few samples of this study predate the infection). Cell type and time point are not known. Each CDR3 is given with its conserved first and last residue. A D gene is named only where the DNA matches it firmly. Rows may omit the clone size; those that give it use once, few, many or a size class.

TRBJ2-2,TRBV7-3,NA,few,CASSSRAIGTGELFF,TGTGCCAGCAGTTCCCGGGCTATTGGAACCGGGGAGCTGTTTTTT
TRBJ1-5,TRBV5-1,TRBD1,few,CASSPTGGYQPQHF,TGCGCCAGCAGCCCGACAGGGGGCTATCAGCCCCAGCATTTT
TRBJ2-7,TRBV10-3,NA,NA,CAISESGSLYEQYF,TGTGCCATCAGTGAGTCGGGCAGCCTCTACGAGCAGTACTTC
TRBJ2-1,TRBV7-2,NA,NA,CASSLALPINEQFF,TGTGCCAGCAGCTTAGCGCTACCAATAAATGAGCAGTTCTTC
TRBJ1-6,TRBV4-2,NA,NA,CASSQEGTQGPNSPLHF,TGTGCCAGCAGCCAAGAAGGAACGCAGGGTCCCAATTCACCCCTCCACTTT
TRBJ2-5,TRBV5-1,NA,many,CASSLAPTQETQYF,TGCGCCAGCAGCTTGGCCCCTACTCAAGAGACCCAGTACTTC
TRBJ2-1,TRBV23-1,TRBD2,many,CASSQEGSGTFYNEQFF,TGCGCCAGCAGTCAAGAGGGCAGCGGGACGTTCTACAATGAGCAGTTCTTC
TRBJ1-1,TRBV6-5,TRBD1,few,CASSSLGQGGMHTEAFF,TGTGCCAGCAGTTCCCTAGGACAGGGGGGGATGCACACTGAAGCTTTCTTT
TRBJ2-3,TRBV19,TRBD2,NA,CASRTSGSLVDTQYF,TGTGCCAGTCGTACTAGCGGGAGCCTTGTAGATACGCAGTATTTT
TRBJ2-7,TRBV4-2,NA,many,CASSPTRLVSYEQYF,TGTGCCAGCAGCCCAACCCGGCTAGTATCTTACGAGCAGTACTTC
TRBJ2-3,TRBV2,NA,few,CASSAPTFEDTQYF,TGTGCCAGCAGTGCCCCAACATTTGAAGATACGCAGTATTTT
TRBJ1-5,TRBV5-1,NA,NA,CDSSLGPRSGMGNQPQHF,TGCGACAGCAGCTTGGGTCCCAGGTCGGGCATGGGCAATCAGCCCCAGCATTTT
TRBJ2-5,TRBV29-1,TRBD1,NA,CSVVYRGQETQYF,TGCAGCGTTGTGTACAGGGGACAAGAGACCCAGTACTTC
TRBJ1-1,TRBV20-1,NA,NA,CSASIRRGLTEAFF,TGCAGTGCTAGTATCCGGAGGGGGTTAACTGAAGCTTTCTTT
TRBJ1-1,TRBV12-3/TRBV12-4,NA,few,CAITPLIGNTEAFF,TGTGCCATCACCCCCTTGATTGGGAACACTGAAGCTTTCTTT
TRBJ2-1,TRBV5-1,NA,many,CASSFYPSTDYYNEQFF,TGCGCCAGCAGCTTTTACCCCTCGACAGATTACTACAATGAGCAGTTCTTC
TRBJ2-7,TRBV2,NA,few,CASRSAGTAYEQYF,TGTGCCAGCAGATCCGCCGGGACTGCCTACGAGCAGTACTTC
TRBJ2-3,TRBV6-2/TRBV6-3,NA,NA,CASSYGRARGTDTQYF,TGTGCCAGCAGTTACGGTCGAGCCAGGGGCACAGATACGCAGTATTTT
TRBJ2-3,TRBV11-2,NA,NA,CASSGLSGTGTDTQYF,TGTGCCAGCAGCGGTCTCAGCGGGACAGGCACAGATACGCAGTATTTT
TRBJ2-7,TRBV13,TRBD1,few,CASSRGRDRDVSYEQYF,TGTGCCAGCAGCCGAGGTCGGGACAGGGACGTCTCCTACGAGCAGTACTTC
TRBJ2-1,TRBV20-1,TRBD2,NA,CSASESGVSYNEQFF,TGCAGTGCTAGCGAAAGCGGGGTTTCCTACAATGAGCAGTTCTTC
TRBJ2-3,TRBV7-2,TRBD2,NA,CASSLGTGGATDTQYF,TGTGCCAGCAGCTTAGGGACGGGGGGAGCAACAGATACGCAGTATTTT
TRBJ1-1,TRBV18,NA,few,CASSPGGAAVNTEAFF,TGTGCCAGCTCACCCGGTGGGGCAGCCGTGAACACTGAAGCTTTCTTT
TRBJ2-5,TRBV7-2,NA,NA,CASSLDGGAQETQYF,TGTGCCAGCAGCTTAGATGGGGGGGCCCAAGAGACCCAGTACTTC
TRBJ2-7,TRBV7-2,TRBD2,few,CASSLDASGLHVSYEQYF,TGTGCCAGCAGCTTAGATGCTAGCGGGCTTCACGTCTCCTACGAGCAGTACTTC
TRBJ2-2,TRBV5-1,TRBD1,NA,CASSSGGLNTGELFF,TGCGCCAGCAGCTCAGGGGGCTTGAACACCGGGGAGCTGTTTTTT
TRBJ1-4,TRBV20-1,NA,NA,CSARSVGQSNEKLFF,TGCAGTGCTAGATCGGTGGGGCAGAGTAATGAAAAACTGTTTTTT
TRBJ2-5,TRBV6-5,TRBD2,once,CASSYSGTSGRQTQYF,TGTGCCAGCAGTTACTCTGGGACTAGCGGGAGGCAGACCCAGTACTTC
TRBJ1-2,TRBV12-3/TRBV12-4,TRBD1,NA,CASSSGQGLAYGYTF,TGTGCCAGCAGTTCGGGACAGGGGTTGGCGTATGGCTACACCTTC
TRBJ2-3,TRBV5-6,NA,few,CASSLPRGGFTDTQYF,TGTGCCAGCAGCTTGCCAAGGGGCGGCTTCACAGATACGCAGTATTTT
TRBJ2-7,TRBV6-1,NA,NA,CASSDSRTVWYF,TGTGCCAGCAGTGATTCTAGGACAGTCTGGTACTTC
TRBJ2-1,TRBV7-2,NA,NA,CASSLVILDEQFF,TGTGCCAGCAGCTTAGTTATTTTGGATGAGCAGTTCTTC
TRBJ2-2,TRBV4-1,NA,NA,CASSTDGGYTGELFF,TGCGCCAGCAGCACCGACGGGGGTTACACCGGGGAGCTGTTTTTT
TRBJ1-2,TRBV7-9,NA,NA,CASSLAVGPLEENGYTF,TGTGCCAGCAGCTTAGCCGTGGGACCCCTGGAAGAAAATGGCTACACCTTC
TRBJ2-5,TRBV9,TRBD2,NA,CASSVVAGARQETQYF,TGTGCCAGCAGCGTAGTGGCGGGAGCTCGACAAGAGACCCAGTACTTC
TRBJ1-2,TRBV20-1,NA,few,CSASHGGARIYGYTF,TGCAGTGCTAGCCACGGGGGGGCGCGGATCTATGGCTACACCTTC
TRBJ2-2,TRBV12-3/TRBV12-4,NA,many,CASSFSAGELFF,TGTGCCAGCAGTTTCTCCGCCGGGGAGCTGTTTTTT
TRBJ2-1,TRBV7-2,TRBD2,few,CASSLDAGAGEQFF,TGTGCCAGCAGCTTGGACGCGGGAGCGGGGGAGCAGTTCTTC
TRBJ2-3,TRBV20-1,TRBD2,few,CSARSYGTSGTHSTDTQYF,TGCAGTGCTAGGAGTTACGGGACTAGCGGGACCCACAGCACAGATACGCAGTATTTT
TRBJ2-1,TRBV4-1,NA,NA,CASSHGGLNEQFF,TGCGCCAGCAGCCATGGGGGGTTAAATGAGCAGTTCTTC
TRBJ2-3,TRBV12-3/TRBV12-4,NA,many,CASSLWGSTDTQYF,TGTGCCAGCAGTTTATGGGGAAGCACAGATACGCAGTATTTT
TRBJ2-7,TRBV5-1,TRBD2,many,CASSPEGTKYEQYF,TGCGCCAGCAGCCCCGAAGGGACTAAATACGAGCAGTACTTC
TRBJ1-6,TRBV4-1,NA,NA,CASRTGTENSPLHF,TGCGCCAGTAGGACCGGGACCGAAAATTCACCCCTCCACTTT
TRBJ2-7,TRBV3-1,TRBD1,NA,CASSQGRQGAYERHF,TGTGCCAGCAGCCAAGGTCGCCAGGGGGCTTACGAGAGGCACTTC
TRBJ2-1,TRBV6-2/TRBV6-3,NA,few,CASSRTGHLGQFF,TGTGCCAGCAGTCGTACAGGGCACCTGGGGCAGTTCTTC
TRBJ1-3,TRBV29-1,NA,NA,CSVGRGASSGNTIYF,TGCAGCGTCGGGAGGGGGGCCAGCTCTGGAAACACCATATATTTT
TRBJ1-1,TRBV20-1,TRBD1,few,CSARDRGLQNTEAFF,TGCAGTGCACGGGACAGGGGGCTACAGAACACTGAAGCTTTCTTT
TRBJ1-1,TRBV7-2,TRBD1,many,CASSFGTGGEAFF,TGTGCCAGCAGCTTCGGGACAGGGGGTGAAGCTTTCTTT
TRBJ1-2,TRBV25-1,NA,many,CASSDHRDFPTF,TGTGCCAGCAGTGACCACCGGGACTTCCCCACCTTC
TRBJ2-1,TRBV7-3,NA,few,CASSIQAYNEQFF,TGTGCCAGCAGCATTCAAGCCTACAATGAGCAGTTCTTC
TRBJ1-1,TRBV5-1,TRBD1,many,CASSVDRRVYPPKMNTEAFF,TGCGCCAGCAGCGTGGACAGGAGGGTTTACCCTCCTAAGATGAACACTGAAGCTTTCTTT
TRBJ1-2,TRBV6-5,NA,NA,CASSYGESYTF,TGTGCCAGCAGTTACGGGGAGAGCTACACCTTC
TRBJ2-3,TRBV20-1,TRBD1,few,CSAGTGVQSDTQYF,TGCAGTGCCGGGACAGGGGTGCAGTCAGATACGCAGTATTTT
TRBJ2-5,TRBV5-1,NA,many,CASSLADQETQYF,TGCGCCAGCAGCTTGGCTGATCAAGAGACCCAGTACTTC
TRBJ2-7,TRBV27,TRBD1,medium-sized,CASAGQASSYEQYF,TGTGCCAGCGCAGGACAGGCCTCCTCCTACGAGCAGTACTTC
TRBJ2-7,TRBV5-4,TRBD1,NA,CASSSRQGRYYEQYF,TGTGCCAGCAGCTCTAGACAGGGGCGTTACTACGAGCAGTACTTC
TRBJ1-2,TRBV5-6,TRBD1,NA,CASSSDRLEDRVLDYGYTF,TGTGCCAGCAGCTCCGACCGATTAGAGGACAGGGTTCTTGACTATGGCTACACCTTC